The 22 T cell receptor beta chains reported below all come from one sample, sequenced in a study of blood T cell repertoires in COVID-19. Clones were read by immunoSEQ multiplex PCR, and TCRdb kept only the in-frame ones, dropping some. Altogether about 330,000 clones are present, roughly 90% being singletons, with the ten largest covering approximately 4%. Sequencing was carried out using peripheral blood. The receptors shown here come from a woman aged 45-65 years with active or convalescent COVID-19.

CDR3 in DNA: TGTGCCTGGGACAGGCTTTATGGCTACACCTTC. This encodes CAWDRLYGYTF. The rearrangement links TRBV30 to TRBJ1-2, with a tentative D call TRBD1 (6 bases). The CDR3 has 11 residues. V dropped 5 bases and J dropped 5 bases, with 9 bases sitting between them. CDR1 and CDR2 (germline): GTSNPN, SVGIG (reference sequence).

This clone has a single count. The V gene is TRBV19, the J gene TRBJ2-1; tentatively, D is TRBD2 (7 bases). Germline-derived CDR1 and CDR2 are LNHDA and SQIVND (reference sequence). The V end was cut by 5 bases, the J end by 3 bases, with 14 bases between. CDR3 length equals 15 residues. CDR3 in DNA: TGTGCCAGTAGTCTGAGGGGGGGGCTCTACAATGAGCAGTTCTTC. Translated: CASSLRGGLYNEQFF. The full variable domain, rest sourced from reference TRBV19 and TRBJ2-1, is DGGITQSPKYLFRKEGQNVTLSCEQNLNHDAMYWYRQDPGQGLRLIYYSQIVNDFQKGDIAEGYSVSREKKESFPLTVTSAQKNPTAFYLCASSLRGGLYNEQFFGPGTRLTVL.

The chain recombines TRBV20-1 with TRBJ1-1; D is possibly TRBD1 (6 bases). Germline values: CDR1 DFQATT, CDR2 SNEGSKA (reference sequence). Trimming took 5 bases from V and 3 from J, leaving 10 bases between them. The CDR3 spans 12 residues. CDR3 bases: TGCAGTGCTGGTGACAGGTACACTGAAGCTTTCTTT. This encodes CSAGDRYTEAFF.

The rearrangement uses TRBV3-1 (or the pseudogene TRBV3-2) and TRBJ1-1; D is uncertain. The CDR3 runs 13 residues. The germline V gene encodes CDR1 LGHDT and CDR2 YNNKEL (reference sequence). Deletions cut 0 bases from V and 6 bases from J, with 8 bases between. In DNA, the CDR3 is TGTGCCAGCAGCCAAGATTTAACAGCTGAAGCTTTCTTT. This encodes CASSQDLTAEAFF.

The rearrangement joins TRBV27 to TRBJ2-1, with 9 bases matching TRBD2. The CDR3 is 14 amino acids. Per the germline V gene, CDR1 is MNHEY and CDR2 is SMNVEV (reference sequence). V dropped 11 bases and J dropped 1; count of bases not matched to a gene: 6. The CDR3 DNA follows: TGTGCCGTAGCAGCGGGGGGATCCTACAATGAGCAGTTCTTC. The encoded protein is CAVAAGGSYNEQFF.

The chain carries TRBV7-9 and TRBJ1-1; 8 bases map to TRBD1. The germline gives CDR1 SEHNR, CDR2 FQNEAQ (reference sequence). The CDR3 length is 16 residues. V trimming: 4 bases; J trimming: 0 bases; junction bases outside the gene matches: 7. CDR3 protein: CASSSSGTGLNTEAFF. The CDR3 DNA sequence: TGTGCCAGCAGCTCATCGGGGACAGGTTTGAACACTGAAGCTTTCTTT.

This rearrangement joins TRBV18 to TRBJ1-1, with 8 positions matching TRBD1. Per germline, CDR1 KGHSH and CDR2 LQKENI. Trimming took 3 bases from V and 5 from J; bases not matched to a gene: 14. CDR3 length: 17 amino acids. CDR3 bases: TGTGCCAGCTCACCCTTCACGACAGGGGTAGGGGAGACTGAAGCTTTCTTT. It codes for CASSPFTTGVGETEAFF.

For this clone: The sample contains more than one DNA sequence encoding this CDR3. The chain is built from TRBV5-4 and TRBJ1-2; TRBD1 matches at 10 bases. The CDR3 consists of 17 residues. Germline assignment: CDR1 SGHNT and CDR2 YYREEE (reference sequence). Germline trimming cut 0 bases from V and 0 bases from J; bases unmatched to any gene: 5. The CDR3 DNA sequence: TGTGCCAGCAGCTTGGTTAGGGACAGGGGTTCTAACTATGGCTACACCTTC. This encodes CASSLVRDRGSNYGYTF. The whole variable domain, remainder taken from reference TRBV5-4 and TRBJ1-2, is ETGVTQSPTHLIKTRGQQVTLRCSSQSGHNTVSWYQQALGQGPQFIFQYYREEENGRGNFPPRFSGLQFPNYSSELNVNALELDDSALYLCASSLVRDRGSNYGYTFGSGTRLTVV.

The rearrangement joins TRBV2 to TRBJ2-7; 7 bases are shared with TRBD1. This CDR3 contains 14 residues. V dropped 5 bases and J dropped 3; count of bases not matched to a gene: 7. Germline lookup yields CDR1 SNHLY and CDR2 FYNNEI. In DNA, the CDR3 is TGTGCCAGCAGTTATGAGACAGGGAGCTACGAGCAGTACTTC. Translated: CASSYETGSYEQYF.

A note on this clone: Other DNA sequences in the sample encode the same CDR3. The V and J genes are TRBV28 and TRBJ1-5; 9 bases match TRBD1. Germline-derived CDR1 and CDR2 are MDHEN and SYDVKM. The CDR3 is 14 amino acids. J gave up 5 bases and V 3 bases, and 2 bases lay outside the gene matches. The CDR3 spells CASSLGQGYQPQHF. CDR3 sequence (DNA): TGTGCCAGCAGTTTGGGACAGGGTTATCAGCCCCAGCATTTT.

Comments on this clone: Other nucleotide sequences in the sample specify the same CDR3. The V and J genes are TRBV12-3 or TRBV12-4 and TRBJ1-5; the match to TRBD1 covers 9 bases. The junction had 2 bases not matched to a gene; V was cut back by 9 bases and J by 2 bases. There are 13 residues in the CDR3. The CDR3 nucleotides are TGTGCCAGTAGGACAGGGGGCAATCAGCCCCAGCATTTT. Amino acids: CASRTGGNQPQHF.

In its sample, this clone was seen a few times. The genes are TRBV11-1 and TRBJ1-1; weak D call: TRBD1 (6 bases). V was trimmed by 6 bases and J by 5 bases, leaving 19 bases between them. Germline loops: CDR1 SGHAT, CDR2 FQDESV (reference sequence). The CDR3 is 15 residues long. CDR3 in amino acids: CASSLLRGARTEAFF. CDR3 nucleotides: TGTGCCAGCAGTTTGCTCCGGGGGGCAAGGACTGAAGCTTTCTTT.

The chain uses TRBV7-3 and TRBJ2-7; D perhaps matches TRBD2 (6 bases). The germline CDR1 and CDR2 sequences are SGHTA and FQGTGA. V was trimmed by 2 bases and J by 3 bases, leaving 17 bases between them. This CDR3 is built from 16 residues. In nucleotides, the CDR3 is TGTGCCAGCAGCTTAGTGGGACTGAGGGCCTTCTACGAGCAGTACTTC. Its translation: CASSLVGLRAFYEQYF.

This chain uses TRBV7-8 with TRBJ1-1; 7 bases agree with TRBD1. Germline CDR1 reads SGHVS; CDR2 reads FQNEAQ. The CDR3 runs to 16 residues. Trimming took 4 bases from V and 3 from J; bases not matched to a gene: 11. Here the CDR3 reads CASSSRRPGGYTEAFF. The DNA for the CDR3 is TGTGCCAGCAGCTCCCGACGGCCAGGGGGTTACACTGAAGCTTTCTTT.

This sequence joins TRBV7-3 and TRBJ2-2; maybe TRBD1 (5 bases). Germline loops: CDR1 SGHTA, CDR2 FQGTGA. Trimming pared 1 base from V and 5 bases from J, leaving 11 bases between. The CDR3 is 15 amino acids. CDR3 region: CASSLKRQRTGELFF. CDR3 nucleotides: TGTGCCAGCAGCTTAAAAAGACAGAGGACCGGGGAGCTGTTTTTT.

The genes are TRBV5-4 and TRBJ2-3; 7 positions agree with TRBD1. The CDR3 spans 14 residues. Germline CDR1 is SGHNT and CDR2 is YYREEE (reference sequence). V was clipped by 4 bases and J by 5 bases; unmatched bases: 7. CDR3 DNA: TGTGCCAGCAGCATCGGGACAGCCGAAGATACGCAGTATTTT. It is translated as CASSIGTAEDTQYF.

This clone was seen a handful of times. The genes are TRBV28 and TRBJ2-7; the match to TRBD2 covers 10 bases. Germline lookup yields CDR1 MDHEN and CDR2 SYDVKM. The CDR3 covers 16 residues. V was clipped by 4 bases and J by 5 bases; unmatched bases: 11. CDR3 protein: CASSSLAGSRGDEQYF. The CDR3 DNA follows: TGTGCCAGCAGTTCACTAGCGGGAAGTAGAGGGGACGAGCAGTACTTC.

The chain combines TRBV29-1 with TRBJ1-1; 8 bases are a match to TRBD1. Unmatched junction bases numbered 1, after V lost 3 bases and J lost 4 bases. CDR3 size: 12 residues. Germline V gene data show CDR1 as SQVTM and CDR2 as ANQGSEA. DNA for the CDR3: TGCAGCGTTGACAGGGGGCCCACTGAAGCTTTCTTT. Translated, it gives CSVDRGPTEAFF.

This clone turned up a few times. The V call is TRBV14, the J call TRBJ1-2; TRBD1 matches at 7 bases. V gave up 4 bases and J gave up 4 bases; unmatched junction bases: 6. The V gene's germline CDR1 is SGHDN and CDR2 FVKESK. The CDR3 loop spans 14 amino acids. In nucleotides, the CDR3 is TGTGCCAGCAGCCTTCAGACAGGGATCTATGGCTACACCTTC. It yields the protein CASSLQTGIYGYTF.

Only one count was recorded for this clone. The rearrangement joins TRBV7-9 to TRBJ1-2, with 8 nucleotides matching TRBD1. Unmatched junction bases numbered 3, after V lost 5 bases and J lost 7 bases. Germline V lookup: CDR1 SEHNR, CDR2 FQNEAQ (reference sequence). The CDR3 is 12 residues long. The CDR3 loop reads CASSPDRGGYTF. DNA of the CDR3: TGTGCCAGCAGCCCAGACAGGGGTGGCTACACCTTC.

The genes are TRBV7-9 and TRBJ2-2; D is unclear. From germline, CDR1 is SEHNR and CDR2 FQNEAQ (reference sequence). The CDR3 length is 12 residues. V was clipped by 5 bases and J by 8 bases, with 9 bases between them. This chain's CDR3 is CASSLGLGELFF. As DNA, the CDR3 is TGTGCCAGCAGCCTAGGTTTAGGGGAGCTGTTTTTT.

This clone has just one count. CDR3 protein: CASGTGDTGELFF. In DNA, the CDR3 is TGTGCCAGCGGGACAGGGGATACCGGGGAGCTGTTTTTT. V gene TRBV28 combines with J gene TRBJ2-2, with TRBD1 matching over 10 bases. This CDR3 is 13 amino acids long. CDR1 and CDR2 from the germline V gene are MDHEN and SYDVKM. The trim removed 8 bases at V and 5 bases at J, leaving 2 bases unmatched.